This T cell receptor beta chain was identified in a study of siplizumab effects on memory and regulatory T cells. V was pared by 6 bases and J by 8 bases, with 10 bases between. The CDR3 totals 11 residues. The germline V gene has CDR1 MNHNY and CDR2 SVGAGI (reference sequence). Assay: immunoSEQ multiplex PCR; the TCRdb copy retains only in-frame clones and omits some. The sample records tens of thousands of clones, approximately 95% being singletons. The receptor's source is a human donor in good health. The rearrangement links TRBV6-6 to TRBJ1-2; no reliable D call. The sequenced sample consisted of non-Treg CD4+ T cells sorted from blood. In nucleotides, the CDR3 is TGTGCCAGCAGAAACTCGGGGGGCTACACCTTC. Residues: CASRNSGGYTF.